This is a list of T cell receptor beta chains from one sample in a study of OX40 agonist ivuxolimab in advanced cancers. Assay: immunoSEQ multiplex PCR; the TCRdb copy retains only in-frame clones and omits some. The sample records tens of thousands of clones, about 85% being singletons. The sample in question was CD4+ or CD8+ T cells sorted from blood, obtained in a trial of the OX40 agonist ivuxolimab. These receptors all come from an adult with an advanced solid tumor such as melanoma, head and neck, liver or kidney cancer. Both conserved end residues are part of each CDR3. Each record gives: V gene, J gene, D gene, clone size, CDR3 DNA, CDR3 protein. D genes are given only for firm matches. Rows give clone size only sometimes, using once, few, many, or a class for an expanded clone.

TRBV11-2,TRBJ1-2,NA,few,TGTGCCAGCACCCCGGGGGGCGGCTACACCTTC,CASTPGGGYTF
TRBV5-4,TRBJ1-1,TRBD1,NA,TGTGCCAGCAGACCGAAGACAGGGGGCGGCACTGAAGCTTTCTTT,CASRPKTGGGTEAFF
TRBV18,TRBJ1-2,NA,once,TGTGCCAGCTCACTTGGATCGAGTGGCTACACCTTC,CASSLGSSGYTF
TRBV7-9,TRBJ1-1,NA,NA,TGTGCCAGCAGTAGGGTCTGGCGGGCTTTCTTT,CASSRVWRAFF
TRBV30,TRBJ2-3,TRBD2,once,TGTGCCTGGAGTGTACACGCGGGGGGCACAGATACGCAGTATTTT,CAWSVHAGGTDTQYF
TRBV7-8,TRBJ1-3,NA,NA,TGTGCCAGCAGCCCCCAAAGGGGAAACACCATATATTTT,CASSPQRGNTIYF
TRBV5-8,TRBJ2-2,TRBD2,once,TGTGCCAGCAGCTTAGCCGGGACTAGCGGCCCCACCGGGGAGCTGTTTTTT,CASSLAGTSGPTGELFF
TRBV21-1,TRBJ1-1,NA,NA,TGTGCCAGCAGCAAAGTGCAGGGCACTGAAGCTTTCTTT,CASSKVQGTEAFF
TRBV9,TRBJ1-5,NA,few,TGTGCCAGCAGCCCCCGTTGGGGTAGCAATCAGCCCCAGCATTTT,CASSPRWGSNQPQHF
TRBV6-1,TRBJ2-3,NA,NA,TGTGCCAGCAGGATGGAGTCGACAGATACGCAGTATTTT,CASRMESTDTQYF